The text below deals with one TCR beta chain. This record belongs to a study of blood T cell repertoires in COVID-19. In the original analysis: Quantification of nucleated cells was approximated via reference gene primer amplification. This table comes from immunoSEQ multiplex PCR, and its TCRdb copy is limited to in-frame clones, with some not included. D and trimming were read from the DNA, whereas the V and J calls and clone size are those reported in that table. The sample yields some 190,000 clones, more than 80% seen once. Germline V gene lookup returns CDR1 ENHRY and CDR2 SYGVKD. This CDR3 contains 14 residues. V dropped 5 bases and J dropped 5 bases, with 15 bases sitting between them.

This clonotype was obtained from a woman in her sixties or seventies with acute or convalescent COVID-19. The chain combines TRBV10-3 with TRBJ1-2; no firm D call. The sequenced material came from peripheral blood. The CDR3 sequence: CAISQVQREYGYTF. CDR3 DNA: TGTGCCATCAGTCAAGTACAGCGGGAGTATGGCTACACCTTC.